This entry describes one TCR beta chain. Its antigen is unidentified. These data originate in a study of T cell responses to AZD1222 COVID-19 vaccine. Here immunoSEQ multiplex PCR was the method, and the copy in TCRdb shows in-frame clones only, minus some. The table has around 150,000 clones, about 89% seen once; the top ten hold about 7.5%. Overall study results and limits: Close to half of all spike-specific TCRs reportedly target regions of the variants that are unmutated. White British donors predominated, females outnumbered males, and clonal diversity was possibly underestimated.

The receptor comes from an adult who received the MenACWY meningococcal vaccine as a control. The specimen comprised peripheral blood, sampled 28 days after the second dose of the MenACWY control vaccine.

CDR3 residues: CASSPGQAHSNQPQHF. The CDR3 coding sequence is TGTGCCAGCAGCCCAGGACAGGCCCATAGCAATCAGCCCCAGCATTTT. The J gene is TRBJ1-5, the V gene TRBV7-8; TRBD1 aligns across 7 bases. The CDR3 is 16 amino acids. Germline lookup yields CDR1 SGHVS and CDR2 FQNEAQ. V was pared by 5 bases and J by 0 bases, with 7 bases of the junction left unmatched.